Sequencing of this T cell receptor beta chain was carried out in a study of T-cell memory formation after mild COVID-19. In TCRdb, the 5' RACE reads were re-called with MiXCR into one record per CDR3 protein. The table records approximately 300,000 distinct CDR3 sequences, less than 9.5% of them present only once. Sequencing was carried out using PBMCs or a T cell subset sorted from them (not recorded which). The source of this sequence is a man between 18 and 29 years old who had mild COVID-19 (a few samples of this study predate the infection). Cell type and time point are not known.

The CDR3: CASSLEHGFQANYGYTF. The CDR3 DNA follows: TGTGCCAGCAGCTTAGAACATGGGTTTCAAGCTAACTATGGCTACACCTTC. This sequence joins TRBV7-9 and TRBJ1-2; D call uncertain. The germline CDR1 and CDR2 sequences are SEHNR and FQNEAQ (reference sequence). V lost 1 base to trimming and J lost 0 bases, with 15 bases between them. The CDR3 loop spans 17 amino acids.